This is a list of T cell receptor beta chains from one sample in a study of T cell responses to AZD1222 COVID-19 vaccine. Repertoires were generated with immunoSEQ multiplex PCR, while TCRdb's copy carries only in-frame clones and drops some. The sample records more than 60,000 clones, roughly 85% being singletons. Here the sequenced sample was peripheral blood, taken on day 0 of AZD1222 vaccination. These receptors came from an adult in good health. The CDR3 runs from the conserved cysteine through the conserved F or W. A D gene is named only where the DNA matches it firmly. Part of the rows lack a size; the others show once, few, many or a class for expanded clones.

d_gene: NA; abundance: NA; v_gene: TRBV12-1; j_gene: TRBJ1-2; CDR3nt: TGTGCCAGCAGCTCAAAGACCGGGACAGATAACTATGGCTACACCTTC; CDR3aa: CASSSKTGTDNYGYTF
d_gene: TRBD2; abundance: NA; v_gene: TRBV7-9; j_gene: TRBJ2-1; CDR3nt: TGTGCCAGCAGCCTACTAGCGACGACTTACAATGAGCAGTTCTTC; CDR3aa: CASSLLATTYNEQFF
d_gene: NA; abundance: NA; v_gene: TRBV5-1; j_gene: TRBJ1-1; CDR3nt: TGCGCCAGCAGCTTGGCCGTCGGACGACCGAACACTGAAGCTTTCTTT; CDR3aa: CASSLAVGRPNTEAFF
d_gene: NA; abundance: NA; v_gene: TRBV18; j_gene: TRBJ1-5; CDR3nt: TGTGCCAGCTCACTACTTCAGGGGAGCAATCAGCCCCAGCATTTT; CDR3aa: CASSLLQGSNQPQHF
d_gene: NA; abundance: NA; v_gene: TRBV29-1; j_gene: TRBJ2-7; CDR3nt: TGCAGCGTTGGACCGGGCAGCTCCTACGAGCAGTACTTC; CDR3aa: CSVGPGSSYEQYF
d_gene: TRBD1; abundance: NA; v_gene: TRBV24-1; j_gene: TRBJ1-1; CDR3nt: TGTGCCACCAGTCGGGACAGCATGAACACTGAAGCTTTCTTT; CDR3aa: CATSRDSMNTEAFF
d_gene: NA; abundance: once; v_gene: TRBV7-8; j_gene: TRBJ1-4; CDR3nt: TGTGCCAGCAGCCTGAACCCAGGGTTTTTTGAAAAACTGTTTTTT; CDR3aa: CASSLNPGFFEKLFF
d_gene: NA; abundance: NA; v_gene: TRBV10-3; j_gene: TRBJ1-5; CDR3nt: TGTGCCATCAGTGAGGGTTGGCAGGGCAAGCTTCAGCCCCAGCATTTT; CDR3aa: CAISEGWQGKLQPQHF
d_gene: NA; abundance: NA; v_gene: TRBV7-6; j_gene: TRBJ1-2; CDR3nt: TGTGCCAGCAGCGCATCTCGGGGCCTTATTCGAGGATCTGTCTACACCTTC; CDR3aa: CASSASRGLIRGSVYTF
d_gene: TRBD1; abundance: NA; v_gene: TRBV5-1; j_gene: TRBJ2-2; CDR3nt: TGCGCCAGCAGCCGTAGAACCGGGACAGGGACCGGGGAGCTGTTTTTT; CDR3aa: CASSRRTGTGTGELFF
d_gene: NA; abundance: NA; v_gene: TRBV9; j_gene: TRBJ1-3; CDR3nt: TGTGCCAGCAGTCCCGACCCCAGGGGTGCTGGAAACACCATATATTTT; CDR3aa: CASSPDPRGAGNTIYF
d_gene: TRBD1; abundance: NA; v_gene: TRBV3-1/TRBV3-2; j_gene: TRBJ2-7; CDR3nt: TGTGCCAGCAGCCAAGGGACAGGGGGCTACGAGCAGTACTTC; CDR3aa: CASSQGTGGYEQYF
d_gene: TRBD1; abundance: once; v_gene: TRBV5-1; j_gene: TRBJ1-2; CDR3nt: TGCGCCAGCAGTTTTGGGACAGGGGCGATCTATGGCTACACCTTC; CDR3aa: CASSFGTGAIYGYTF
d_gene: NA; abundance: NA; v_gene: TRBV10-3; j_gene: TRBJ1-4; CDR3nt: TGTGCCATCAGTGAGTCTGGCGGAACTAATGAAAAACTGTTTTTT; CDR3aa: CAISESGGTNEKLFF
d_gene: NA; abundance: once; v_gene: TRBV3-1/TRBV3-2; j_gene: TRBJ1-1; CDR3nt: TGTGCCACCCGACTAGGGGGTGGGACTGAAGCTTTCTTT; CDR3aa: CATRLGGGTEAFF
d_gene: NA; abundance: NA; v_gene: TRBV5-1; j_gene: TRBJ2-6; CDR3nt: TGCGCCAGCAGCTTGGGGGGTCCTGGGGCCAACGTCCTGACTTTC; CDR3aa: CASSLGGPGANVLTF
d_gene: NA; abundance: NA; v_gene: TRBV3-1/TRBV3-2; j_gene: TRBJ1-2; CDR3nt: TGTGCCAGCAGCCAAGTGACCGGTGGCTACACCTTC; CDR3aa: CASSQVTGGYTF
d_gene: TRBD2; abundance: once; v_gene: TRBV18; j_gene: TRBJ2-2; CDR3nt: TGTGCCAGCTCACCACTAGCGGGTCCGAACACCGGGGAGCTGTTTTTT; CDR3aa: CASSPLAGPNTGELFF
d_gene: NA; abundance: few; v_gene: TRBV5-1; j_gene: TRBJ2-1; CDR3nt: TGCGCCAGCAGCTCCCTAGGTGGGGGCTCCTACAATGAGCAGTTCTTC; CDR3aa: CASSSLGGGSYNEQFF
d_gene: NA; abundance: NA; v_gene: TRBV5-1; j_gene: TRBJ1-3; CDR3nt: TGCGCCAGCAGCTGGACCCCCGACTCTGGAAACACCATATATTTT; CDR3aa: CASSWTPDSGNTIYF
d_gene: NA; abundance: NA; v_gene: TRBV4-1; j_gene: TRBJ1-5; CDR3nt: TGCGCCAGCAGCCAAGTCGTACTCGACAGGCAAAGCAATCAGCCCCAGCATTTT; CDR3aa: CASSQVVLDRQSNQPQHF
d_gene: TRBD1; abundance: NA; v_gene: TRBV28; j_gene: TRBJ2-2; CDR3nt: TGTGCCAGCAGTTCGACTGGACAGGGGTGGGTCACCACCGGGGAGCTGTTTTTT; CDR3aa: CASSSTGQGWVTTGELFF
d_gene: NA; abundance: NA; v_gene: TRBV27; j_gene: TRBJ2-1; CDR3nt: TGTGCCAGCAGTTACGATGGGGTCGGTTACAATGAGCAGTTCTTC; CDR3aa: CASSYDGVGYNEQFF
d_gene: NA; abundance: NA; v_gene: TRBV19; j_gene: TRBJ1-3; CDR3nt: TGTGCCAGTACCGTGATCATGTTTGGGGGACCTGGAAACACCATATATTTT; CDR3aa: CASTVIMFGGPGNTIYF
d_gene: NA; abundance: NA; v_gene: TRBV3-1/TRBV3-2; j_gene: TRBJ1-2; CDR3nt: TGTGCCAGCTCGCCAGTCGGTGACTATGGCTACACCTTC; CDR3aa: CASSPVGDYGYTF
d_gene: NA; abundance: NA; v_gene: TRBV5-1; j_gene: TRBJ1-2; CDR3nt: TGCGCCAGCAGCTCGGCCTGGTCCGGTGGTGGCTACACCTTC; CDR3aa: CASSSAWSGGGYTF
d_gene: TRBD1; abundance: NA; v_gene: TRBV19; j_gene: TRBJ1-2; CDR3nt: TGTGCCAGTAGTAGCCGGGACAGGGGGGAAGCTAACTATGGCTACACCTTC; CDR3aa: CASSSRDRGEANYGYTF
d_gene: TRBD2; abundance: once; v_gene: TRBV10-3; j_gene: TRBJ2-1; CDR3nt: TGTGCCATCAGTCAACTAGCGGGGGCCGACAATGAGCAGTTCTTC; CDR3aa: CAISQLAGADNEQFF
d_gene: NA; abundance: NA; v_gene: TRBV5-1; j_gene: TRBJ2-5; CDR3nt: TGCGCCAGCAGCTACAGGGTTGGCGAGACCCAGTACTTC; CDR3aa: CASSYRVGETQYF
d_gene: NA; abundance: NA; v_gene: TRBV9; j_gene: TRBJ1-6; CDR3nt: TGTGCCAGCAGCGTAGAGTCCAGTGGGGATTCACCCCTCCACTTT; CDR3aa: CASSVESSGDSPLHF
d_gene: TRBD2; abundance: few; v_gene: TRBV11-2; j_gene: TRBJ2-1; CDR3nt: TGTGCCAGCAGCTTCCTAGGACTAGCGGGCTTATACAATGAGCAGTTCTTC; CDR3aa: CASSFLGLAGLYNEQFF
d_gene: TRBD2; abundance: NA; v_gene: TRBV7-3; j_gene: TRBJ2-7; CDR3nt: TGTGCCAGCAGCCTTAGCGGGGGGGCCCTCGAGCAGTACTTC; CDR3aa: CASSLSGGALEQYF
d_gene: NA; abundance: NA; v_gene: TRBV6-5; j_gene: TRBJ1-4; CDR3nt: TGTGCCGGTGGAGGGATAGGAGGTGAAAAACTGTTTTTT; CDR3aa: CAGGGIGGEKLFF
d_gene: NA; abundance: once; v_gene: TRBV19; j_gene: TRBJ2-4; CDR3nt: TGTGCCAGTAGGGCGGGGGCCCTAAACATTCAGTACTTC; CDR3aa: CASRAGALNIQYF
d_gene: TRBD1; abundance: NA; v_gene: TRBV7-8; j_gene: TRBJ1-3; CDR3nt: TGTGCCAGCAGCTACCGATCGGACAGGGGGCTACACTCTGGAAACACCATATATTTT; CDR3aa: CASSYRSDRGLHSGNTIYF
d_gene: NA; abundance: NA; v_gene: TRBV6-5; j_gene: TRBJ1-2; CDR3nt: TGTGCCAGCAGGCCGGACAGCGGGGTCGGCTACACCTTC; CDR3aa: CASRPDSGVGYTF
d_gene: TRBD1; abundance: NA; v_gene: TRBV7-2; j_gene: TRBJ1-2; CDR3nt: TGTGCCAGCAGCCCACCGGGACAGGGTCGCAATGGCTACACCTTC; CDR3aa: CASSPPGQGRNGYTF
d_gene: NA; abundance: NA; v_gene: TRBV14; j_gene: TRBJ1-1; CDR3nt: TGTGCCAGCAGCCAATATGCGGGGCTCGCCAACACTGAAGCTTTCTTT; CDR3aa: CASSQYAGLANTEAFF
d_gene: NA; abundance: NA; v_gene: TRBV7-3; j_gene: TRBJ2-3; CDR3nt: TGTGCCAGCAGCTCTACGGGGGGCCGCACAGATACGCAGTATTTT; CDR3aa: CASSSTGGRTDTQYF
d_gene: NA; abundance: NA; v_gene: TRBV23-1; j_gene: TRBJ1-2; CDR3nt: TGCGCCAGCAGTCAAAAGGGCAGGGTGGAGGGCTACACCTTC; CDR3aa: CASSQKGRVEGYTF
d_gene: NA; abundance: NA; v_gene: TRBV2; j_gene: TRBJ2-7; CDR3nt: TGTGCCAGCAGTGAAATTCGGGAGAATTGGCAGTACTTC; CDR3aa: CASSEIRENWQYF
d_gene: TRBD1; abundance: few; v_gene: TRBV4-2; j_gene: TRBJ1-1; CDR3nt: TGTGCCAGCAGCCAAGAGGGACAGGGCCCCACCTACGAAAACACTGAAGCTTTCTTT; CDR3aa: CASSQEGQGPTYENTEAFF
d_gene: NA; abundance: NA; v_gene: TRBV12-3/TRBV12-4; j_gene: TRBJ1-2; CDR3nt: TGTGCCAGCAGTTCAACAGGAAACTATGGCTACACCTTC; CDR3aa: CASSSTGNYGYTF
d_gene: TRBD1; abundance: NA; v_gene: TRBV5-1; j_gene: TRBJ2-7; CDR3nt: TGCGCCAGCAGGAACCGGACAGGGGGCTCCTACGAGCAGTACTTC; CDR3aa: CASRNRTGGSYEQYF
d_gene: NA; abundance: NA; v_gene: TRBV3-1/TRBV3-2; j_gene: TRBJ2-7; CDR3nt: TGTGCCAGCAGCCAAAACCTAGCCCACGAGCAGTACTTC; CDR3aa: CASSQNLAHEQYF
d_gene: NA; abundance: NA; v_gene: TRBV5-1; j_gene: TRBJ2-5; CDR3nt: TGCGCCAGCAGTATACGGGGGTCCCAAGAGACCCAGTACTTC; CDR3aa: CASSIRGSQETQYF
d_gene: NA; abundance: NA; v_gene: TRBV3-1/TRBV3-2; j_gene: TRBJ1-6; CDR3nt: TGTGCCAGCAGCCAAGAGCTAGGGCTCTATTCACCCCTCCACTTT; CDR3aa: CASSQELGLYSPLHF
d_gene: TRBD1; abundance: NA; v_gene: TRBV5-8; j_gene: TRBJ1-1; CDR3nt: TGTGCCAGCAGGGATCGGGCTAAGGGGGCCGGTGAAGCTTTCTTT; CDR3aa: CASRDRAKGAGEAFF
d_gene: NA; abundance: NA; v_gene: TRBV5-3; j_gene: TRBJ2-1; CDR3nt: TGTGCCAGAAGGGGGGCAGGGCCCTACAATGAGCAGTTCTTC; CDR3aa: CARRGAGPYNEQFF
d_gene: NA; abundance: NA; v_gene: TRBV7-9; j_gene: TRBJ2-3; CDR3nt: TGTGCCAGCAGCTTAGGGGACTCCACAGATACGCAGTATTTT; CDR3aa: CASSLGDSTDTQYF
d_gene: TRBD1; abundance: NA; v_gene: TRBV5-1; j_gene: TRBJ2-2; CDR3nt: TGCGCCAGCAGCCGACAGGGTCAAGGAACCGGGGAGCTGTTTTTT; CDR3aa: CASSRQGQGTGELFF
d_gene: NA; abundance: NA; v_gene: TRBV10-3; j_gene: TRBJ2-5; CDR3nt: TGTGCCATCAGTGAGTCGACCCCTGGCGAGACCCAGTACTTC; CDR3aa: CAISESTPGETQYF
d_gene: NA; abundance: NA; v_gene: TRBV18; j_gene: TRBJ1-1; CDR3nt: TGTGCCAGCTCACCACCTATGGGAGACACTGAAGCTTTCTTT; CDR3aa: CASSPPMGDTEAFF
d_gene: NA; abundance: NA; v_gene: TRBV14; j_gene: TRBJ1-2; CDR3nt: TGTGCCAGCAGTCGCAAGACGGGGGCTAACTATGGCTACACCTTC; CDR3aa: CASSRKTGANYGYTF
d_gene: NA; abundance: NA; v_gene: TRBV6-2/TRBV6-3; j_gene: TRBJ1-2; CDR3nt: TGTGCCAGCAGCCGCGACGTGGACTATGGCTACACCTTC; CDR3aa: CASSRDVDYGYTF
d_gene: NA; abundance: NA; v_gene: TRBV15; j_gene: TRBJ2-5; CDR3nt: TGTGCCACCAGCAGAGATGGGCAGACCCAGTACTTC; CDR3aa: CATSRDGQTQYF
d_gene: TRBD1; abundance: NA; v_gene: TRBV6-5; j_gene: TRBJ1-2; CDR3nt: TGTGCCAGCAGTTTGGACAGGGGGCCAGGCTACACCTTC; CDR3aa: CASSLDRGPGYTF
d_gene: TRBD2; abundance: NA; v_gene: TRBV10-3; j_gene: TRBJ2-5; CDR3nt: TGTGCCATCAGTGAGACTAGCGGGGGTTGGACCCAGTACTTC; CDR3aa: CAISETSGGWTQYF
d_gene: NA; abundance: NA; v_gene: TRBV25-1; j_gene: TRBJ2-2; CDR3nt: TGTGCCAGCAGTCCGAACTGGGGTTCAGTTCGGAACACCGGGGAGCTGTTTTTT; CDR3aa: CASSPNWGSVRNTGELFF